The T cell receptor beta chain under discussion was sequenced for a study of T cell changes during pregnancy in multiple sclerosis. Trimming removed 5 bases from V and 6 bases from J, with 12 bases in between. The CDR3 loop spans 13 amino acids. Germline V gene data show CDR1 as WNHNN and CDR2 as SYGVQD (reference sequence). Produced via immunoSEQ multiplex PCR; TCRdb's table is partial and in-frame only. The sample lists 40,000 to 60,000 clones; approximately 95% were seen once. This chain uses TRBV10-1 with TRBJ2-3; no clear D gene. Sequences were derived from CD4+ T cells from peripheral blood mononuclear cells, sampled in the first trimester of pregnancy. This TCR was recovered from a female donor with multiple sclerosis, enrolled in a pregnancy study. This CDR3 is CASSTLGLDTQYF. CDR3 DNA sequence: TGCGCCAGCAGTACTCTAGGATTGGATACGCAGTATTTT.